This note documents a single T cell receptor beta chain sequence. Measured with immunoSEQ multiplex PCR; TCRdb has only the in-frame clones, and not every one. Among about 670,000 clones listed, about 87% were seen once. This sample is part of a study of blood T cell repertoires in COVID-19. Study context: Whether acute or convalescent, the COVID-19 samples came from the United States, Italy and Spain. T cells, B-cell-depleted T cells, or PBMCs provided the cDNA or gDNA that served as material.

V was clipped by 0 bases and J by 6 bases, with 15 bases between them. The CDR3 is 15 residues long. Per germline, CDR1 SGDLS and CDR2 YYNGEE. The sequence was collected from a woman aged 18-30 years with acute or convalescent COVID-19. Sequenced input: peripheral blood. The chain employs TRBV9 and TRBJ1-1; possibly TRBD1 for D (6 bases). CDR3: CASSVVGQGVAEAFF. CDR3 bases: TGTGCCAGCAGCGTAGTGGGACAAGGGGTCGCTGAAGCTTTCTTT.